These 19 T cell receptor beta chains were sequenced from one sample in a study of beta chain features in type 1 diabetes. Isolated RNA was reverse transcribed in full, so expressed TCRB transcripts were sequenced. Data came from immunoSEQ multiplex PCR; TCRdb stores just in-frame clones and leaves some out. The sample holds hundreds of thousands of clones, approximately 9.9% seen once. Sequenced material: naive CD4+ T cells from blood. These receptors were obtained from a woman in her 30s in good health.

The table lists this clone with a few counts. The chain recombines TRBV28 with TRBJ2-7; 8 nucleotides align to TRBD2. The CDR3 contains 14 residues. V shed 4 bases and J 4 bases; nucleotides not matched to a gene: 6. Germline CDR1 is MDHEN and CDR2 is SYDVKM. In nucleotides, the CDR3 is TGTGCCAGCAGTTCCGGGGGACTAGATTACGAGCAGTACTTC. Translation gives CASSSGGLDYEQYF.

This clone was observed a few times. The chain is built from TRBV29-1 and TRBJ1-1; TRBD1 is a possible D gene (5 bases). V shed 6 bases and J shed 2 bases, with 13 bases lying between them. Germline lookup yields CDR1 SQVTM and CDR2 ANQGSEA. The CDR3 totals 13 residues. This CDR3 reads CSVETVLNTEAFF. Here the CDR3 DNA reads TGCAGCGTCGAGACAGTCCTAAACACTGAAGCTTTCTTT. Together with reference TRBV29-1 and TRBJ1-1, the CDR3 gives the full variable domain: SAVISQKPSRDICQRGTSLTIQCQVDSQVTMMFWYRQQPGQSLTLIATANQGSEATYESGFVIDKFPISRPNLTFSTLTVSNMSPEDSSIYLCSVETVLNTEAFFGQGTRLTVV.

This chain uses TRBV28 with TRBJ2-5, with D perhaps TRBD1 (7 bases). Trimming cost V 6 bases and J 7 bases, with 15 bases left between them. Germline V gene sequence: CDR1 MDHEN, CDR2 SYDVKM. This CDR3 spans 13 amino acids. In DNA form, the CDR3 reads TGTGCCAGCAGGCCTACAGGGGAGGTGACCCAGTACTTC. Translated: CASRPTGEVTQYF. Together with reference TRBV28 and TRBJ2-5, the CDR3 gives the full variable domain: DVKVTQSSRYLVKRTGEKVFLECVQDMDHENMFWYRQDPGLGLRLIYFSYDVKMKEKGDIPEGYSVSREKKERFSLILESASTNQTSMYLCASRPTGEVTQYFGPGTRLLVL.

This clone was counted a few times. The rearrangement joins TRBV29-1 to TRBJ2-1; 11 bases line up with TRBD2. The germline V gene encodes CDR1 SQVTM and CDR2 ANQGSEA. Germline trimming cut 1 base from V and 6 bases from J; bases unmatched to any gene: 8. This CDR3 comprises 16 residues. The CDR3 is CSVEVLTSGSGNEQFF. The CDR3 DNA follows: TGCAGCGTTGAAGTTCTAACTAGCGGGAGTGGCAATGAGCAGTTCTTC.

The CDR3 coding sequence is TGTGCCAGCAGTGTCACAGAGAACACTGAAGCTTTCTTT. It specifies CASSVTENTEAFF. The V gene is TRBV2, the J gene TRBJ1-1; D remains unclear. V was shortened by 4 bases and J by 1 base, with 7 bases between the two germline ends. Germline V gene lookup returns CDR1 SNHLY and CDR2 FYNNEI. The CDR3 runs to 13 residues.

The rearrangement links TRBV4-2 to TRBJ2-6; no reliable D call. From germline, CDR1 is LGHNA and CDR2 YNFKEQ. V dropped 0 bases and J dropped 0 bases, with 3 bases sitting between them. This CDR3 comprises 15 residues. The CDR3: CASSQDISGANVLTF. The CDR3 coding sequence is TGTGCCAGCAGCCAAGATATCTCTGGGGCCAACGTCCTGACTTTC.

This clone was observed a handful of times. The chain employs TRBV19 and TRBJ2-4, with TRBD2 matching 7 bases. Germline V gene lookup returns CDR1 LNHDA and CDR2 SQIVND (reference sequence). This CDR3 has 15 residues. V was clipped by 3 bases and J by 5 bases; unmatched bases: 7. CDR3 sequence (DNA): TGTGCCAGTAGTATCGGCGGGAGATGGGAAAACATTCAGTACTTC. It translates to CASSIGGRWENIQYF.

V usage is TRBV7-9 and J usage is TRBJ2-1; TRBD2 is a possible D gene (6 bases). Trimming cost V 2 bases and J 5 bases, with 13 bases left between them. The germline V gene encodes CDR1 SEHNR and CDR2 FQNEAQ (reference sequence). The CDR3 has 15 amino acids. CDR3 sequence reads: CASSLNGRGDNEQFF. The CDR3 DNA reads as TGTGCCAGCAGCTTAAACGGGAGAGGGGACAATGAGCAGTTCTTC.

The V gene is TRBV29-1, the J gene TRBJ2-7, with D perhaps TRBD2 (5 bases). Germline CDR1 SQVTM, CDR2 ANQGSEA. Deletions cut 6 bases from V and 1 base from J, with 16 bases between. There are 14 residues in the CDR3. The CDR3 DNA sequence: TGCAGCGTCCGACTGGAAGCGGTTTCCTACGAGCAGTACTTC. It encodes CSVRLEAVSYEQYF.

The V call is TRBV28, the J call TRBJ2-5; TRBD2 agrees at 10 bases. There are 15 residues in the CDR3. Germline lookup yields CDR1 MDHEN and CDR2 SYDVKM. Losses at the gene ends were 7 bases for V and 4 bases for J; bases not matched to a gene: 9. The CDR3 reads CASTKAGGPGETQYF. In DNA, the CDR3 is TGTGCCAGCACCAAAGCGGGAGGGCCGGGAGAGACCCAGTACTTC.

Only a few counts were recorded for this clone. The DNA of the CDR3 is TGTGCCAGCAGCTCGAAAATCCAGGGGGAAAAACTGTTTTTT. This codes for CASSSKIQGEKLFF. The rearrangement joins TRBV7-2 to TRBJ1-4, with D maybe TRBD1 (6 bases). The CDR3 has 14 residues. Germline CDR1 is SGHTA and CDR2 is FQGNSA. V lost 4 bases and J lost 8, with 14 bases in between.

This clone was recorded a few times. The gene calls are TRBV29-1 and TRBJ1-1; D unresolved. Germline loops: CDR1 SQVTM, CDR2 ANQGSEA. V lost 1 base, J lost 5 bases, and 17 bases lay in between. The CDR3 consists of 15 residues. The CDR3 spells CSVEGEVGSETEAFF. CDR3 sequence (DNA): TGCAGCGTTGAAGGGGAGGTGGGGAGCGAAACTGAAGCTTTCTTT.

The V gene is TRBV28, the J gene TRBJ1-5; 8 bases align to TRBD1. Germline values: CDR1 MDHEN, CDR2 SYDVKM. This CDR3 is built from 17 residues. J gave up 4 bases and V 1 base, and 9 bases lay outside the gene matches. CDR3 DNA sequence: TGTGCCAGCAGTTTATCTTTCGACAGGGGTAGGAATCAGCCCCAGCATTTT. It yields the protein CASSLSFDRGRNQPQHF.

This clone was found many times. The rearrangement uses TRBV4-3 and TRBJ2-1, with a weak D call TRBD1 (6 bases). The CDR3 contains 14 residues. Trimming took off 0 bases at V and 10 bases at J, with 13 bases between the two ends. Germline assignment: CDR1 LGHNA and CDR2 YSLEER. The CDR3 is CASSQDTGWWEQFF. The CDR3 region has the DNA TGCGCCAGCAGCCAAGATACAGGGTGGTGGGAGCAGTTCTTC.

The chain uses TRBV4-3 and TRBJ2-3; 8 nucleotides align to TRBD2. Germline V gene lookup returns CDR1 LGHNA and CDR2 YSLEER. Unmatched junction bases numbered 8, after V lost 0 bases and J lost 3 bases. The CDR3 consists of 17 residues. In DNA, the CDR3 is TGCGCCAGCAGCCAAGATACTAGCGGAGGGAGGACAGATACGCAGTATTTT. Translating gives CASSQDTSGGRTDTQYF.

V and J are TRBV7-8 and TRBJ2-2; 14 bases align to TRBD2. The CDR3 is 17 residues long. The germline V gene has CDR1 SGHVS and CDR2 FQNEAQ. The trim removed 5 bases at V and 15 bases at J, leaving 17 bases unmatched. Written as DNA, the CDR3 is TGTGCCAGCAGCATGGAGACTAGCGGGAGGGGGCCCCGGAGGTTGTTTTTT. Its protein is CASSMETSGRGPRRLFF.

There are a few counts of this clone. CDR3: CASSALAGDTGELFF. CDR3 coding DNA: TGTGCCAGCAGCGCCCTAGCGGGAGACACCGGGGAGCTGTTTTTT. The V gene is TRBV27, the J gene TRBJ2-2, with 10 bases aligning to TRBD2. J gave up 3 bases and V 6 bases, and 4 bases lay outside the gene matches. This CDR3 spans 15 amino acids. Germline loops: CDR1 MNHEY, CDR2 SMNVEV (reference sequence).

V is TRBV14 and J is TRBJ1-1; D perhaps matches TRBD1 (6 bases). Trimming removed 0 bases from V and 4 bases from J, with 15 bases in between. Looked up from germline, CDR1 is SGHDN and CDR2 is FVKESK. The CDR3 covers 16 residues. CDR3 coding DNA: TGTGCCAGCAGCCAAGATCCGAGGGGGTATGGCACTGAAGCTTTCTTT. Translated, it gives CASSQDPRGYGTEAFF.

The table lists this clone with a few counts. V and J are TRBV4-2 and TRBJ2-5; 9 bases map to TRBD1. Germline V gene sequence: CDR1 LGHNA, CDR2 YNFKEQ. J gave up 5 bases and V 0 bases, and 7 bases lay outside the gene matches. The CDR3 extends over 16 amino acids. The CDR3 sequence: CASSQDGDRVQETQYF. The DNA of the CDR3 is TGTGCCAGCAGCCAAGATGGGGACAGGGTGCAGGAGACCCAGTACTTC.